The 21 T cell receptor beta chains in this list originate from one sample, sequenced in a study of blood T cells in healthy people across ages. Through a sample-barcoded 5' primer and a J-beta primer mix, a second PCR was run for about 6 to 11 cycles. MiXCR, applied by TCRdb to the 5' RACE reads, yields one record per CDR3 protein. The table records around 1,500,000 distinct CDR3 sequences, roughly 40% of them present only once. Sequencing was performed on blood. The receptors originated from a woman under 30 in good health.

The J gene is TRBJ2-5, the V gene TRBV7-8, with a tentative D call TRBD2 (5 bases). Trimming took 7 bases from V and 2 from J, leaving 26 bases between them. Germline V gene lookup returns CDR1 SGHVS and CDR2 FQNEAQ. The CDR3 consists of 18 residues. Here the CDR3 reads CASISPWRWGEVQETQYF. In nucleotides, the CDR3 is TGTGCCAGCATCTCACCCTGGAGGTGGGGAGAGGTACAAGAGACCCAGTACTTC. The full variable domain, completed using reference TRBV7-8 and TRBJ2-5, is GAGVSQSPRYKVAKRGQDVALRCDPISGHVSLFWYQQALGQGPEFLTYFQNEAQLDKSGLPSDRFFAERPEGSVSTLKIQRTQQEDSAVYLCASISPWRWGEVQETQYFGPGTRLLVL.

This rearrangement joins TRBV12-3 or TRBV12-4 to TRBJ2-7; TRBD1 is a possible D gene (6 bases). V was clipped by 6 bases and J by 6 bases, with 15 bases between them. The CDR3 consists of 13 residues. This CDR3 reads CASSQTGRGEQYF. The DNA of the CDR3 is TGTGCCAGCAGCCAGACAGGTCGAGGCGAGCAGTACTTC.

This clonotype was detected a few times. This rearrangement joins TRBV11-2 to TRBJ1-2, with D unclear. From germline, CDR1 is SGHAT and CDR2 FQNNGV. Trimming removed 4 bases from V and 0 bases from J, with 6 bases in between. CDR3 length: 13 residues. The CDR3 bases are TGTGCCAGCAGCTCCGCGACTAACTATGGCTACACCTTC. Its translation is CASSSATNYGYTF.

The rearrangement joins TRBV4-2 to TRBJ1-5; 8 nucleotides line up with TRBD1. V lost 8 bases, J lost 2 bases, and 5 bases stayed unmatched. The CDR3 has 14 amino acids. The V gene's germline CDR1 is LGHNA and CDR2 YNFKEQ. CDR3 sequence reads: CASGKGQGNQPQHF. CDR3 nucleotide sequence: TGTGCCAGCGGCAAGGGACAGGGCAATCAGCCCCAGCATTTT.

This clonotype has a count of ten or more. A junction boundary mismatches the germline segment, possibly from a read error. The CDR3: CASRLAVSSYNEQFF. CDR3 sequence (DNA): TGTGCCAGCAGGTTAGCGGTTAGCTCCTACAATGAGCAGTTCTTC. The chain employs TRBV12-3 or TRBV12-4 and TRBJ2-1; D is perhaps TRBD2 (6 bases). CDR3 length: 15 amino acids.

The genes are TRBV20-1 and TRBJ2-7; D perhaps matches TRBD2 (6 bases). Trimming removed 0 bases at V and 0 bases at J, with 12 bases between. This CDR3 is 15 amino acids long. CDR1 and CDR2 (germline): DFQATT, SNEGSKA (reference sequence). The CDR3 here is CSARDLEGSSYEQYF. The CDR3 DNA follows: TGCAGTGCTAGAGATCTGGAGGGCAGCTCCTACGAGCAGTACTTC.

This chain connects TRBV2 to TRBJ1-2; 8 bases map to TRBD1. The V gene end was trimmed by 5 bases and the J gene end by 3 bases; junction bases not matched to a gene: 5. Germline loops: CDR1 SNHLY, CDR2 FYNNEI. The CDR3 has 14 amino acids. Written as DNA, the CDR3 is TGTGCCAGCAGTCTGGGACAGGACTACTATGGCTACACCTTC. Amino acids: CASSLGQDYYGYTF.

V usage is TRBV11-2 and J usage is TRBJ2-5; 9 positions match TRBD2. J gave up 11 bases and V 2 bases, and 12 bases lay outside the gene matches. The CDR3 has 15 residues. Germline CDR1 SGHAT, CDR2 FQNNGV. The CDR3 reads CASSLYAGGPGEQYF. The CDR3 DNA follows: TGTGCCAGCAGCTTATACGCGGGAGGGCCAGGAGAGCAGTACTTC.

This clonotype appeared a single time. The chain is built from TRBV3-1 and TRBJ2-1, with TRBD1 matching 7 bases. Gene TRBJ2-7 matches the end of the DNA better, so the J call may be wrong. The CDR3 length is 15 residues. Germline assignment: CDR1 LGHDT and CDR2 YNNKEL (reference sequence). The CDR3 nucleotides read TGTGCCAGCAGCTGGGACAGCTTCTCCTACAATGAGCAGTACTTC. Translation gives CASSWDSFSYNEQYF.

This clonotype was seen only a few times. CDR3 amino acids: CASSYKSGADTGELFF. As DNA, the CDR3 is TGTGCCAGCAGTTACAAGTCAGGGGCGGACACCGGGGAGCTGTTTTTT. The V call is TRBV6-5, the J call TRBJ2-2; weak D call: TRBD1 (6 bases). CDR3 length: 16 amino acids. CDR1 is MNHEY, CDR2 SVGAGI, per germline. The V gene lost 2 bases and the J gene lost 3 bases, with 13 bases spanning the gap.

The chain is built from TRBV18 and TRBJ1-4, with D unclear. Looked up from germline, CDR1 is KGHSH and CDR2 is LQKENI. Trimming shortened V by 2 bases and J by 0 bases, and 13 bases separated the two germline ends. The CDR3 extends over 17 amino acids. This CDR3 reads CASSPSGSPATNEKLFF. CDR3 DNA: TGTGCCAGCTCACCATCCGGGTCGCCGGCAACTAATGAAAAACTGTTTTTT.

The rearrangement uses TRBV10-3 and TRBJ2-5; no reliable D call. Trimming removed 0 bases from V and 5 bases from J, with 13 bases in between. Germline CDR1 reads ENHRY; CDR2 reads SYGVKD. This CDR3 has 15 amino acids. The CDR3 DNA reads TGTGCCATCAGTGAGTCGAATGGGCAATGGGAGACCCAGTACTTC. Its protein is CAISESNGQWETQYF.

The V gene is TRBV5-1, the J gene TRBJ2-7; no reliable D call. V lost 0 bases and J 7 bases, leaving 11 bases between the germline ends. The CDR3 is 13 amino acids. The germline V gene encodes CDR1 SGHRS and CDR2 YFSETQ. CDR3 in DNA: TGCGCCAGCAGCTTGGGACCTTTATTGGAGCAGTACTTC. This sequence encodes CASSLGPLLEQYF.

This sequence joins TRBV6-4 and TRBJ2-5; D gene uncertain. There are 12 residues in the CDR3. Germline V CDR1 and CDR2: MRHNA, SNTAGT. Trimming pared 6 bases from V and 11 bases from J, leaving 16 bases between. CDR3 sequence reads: CASSYWRIVQYF. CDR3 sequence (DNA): TGTGCCAGCAGCTACTGGCGCATAGTGCAGTACTTC.

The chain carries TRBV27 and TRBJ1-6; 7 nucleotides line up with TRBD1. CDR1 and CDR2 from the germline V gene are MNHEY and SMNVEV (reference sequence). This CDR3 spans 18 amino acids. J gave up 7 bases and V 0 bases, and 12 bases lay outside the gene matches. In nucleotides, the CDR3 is TGTGCCAGCAGTTTATCGGTTTTAAGGACAGGAACAAATTCACCCCTCCACTTT. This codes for CASSLSVLRTGTNSPLHF.

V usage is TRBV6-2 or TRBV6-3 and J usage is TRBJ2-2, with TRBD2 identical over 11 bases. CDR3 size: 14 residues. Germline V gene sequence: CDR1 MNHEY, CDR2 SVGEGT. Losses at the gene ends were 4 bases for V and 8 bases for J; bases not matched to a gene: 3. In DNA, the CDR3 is TGTGCCAGCAGTTCGACTAGCGGGATTGGGGAGCTGTTTTTT. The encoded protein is CASSSTSGIGELFF.

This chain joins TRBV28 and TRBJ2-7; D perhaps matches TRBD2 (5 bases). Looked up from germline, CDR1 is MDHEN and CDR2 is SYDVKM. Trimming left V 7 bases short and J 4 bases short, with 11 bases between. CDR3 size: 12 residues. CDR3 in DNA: TGTGCCAGCAATTCACGAGGGTACGAGCAGTACTTC. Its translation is CASNSRGYEQYF.

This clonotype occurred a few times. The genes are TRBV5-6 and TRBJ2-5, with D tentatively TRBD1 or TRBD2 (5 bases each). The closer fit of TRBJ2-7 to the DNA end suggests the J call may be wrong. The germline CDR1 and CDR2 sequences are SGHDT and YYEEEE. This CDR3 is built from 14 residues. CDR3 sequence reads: CASSHVGTDYEQYF. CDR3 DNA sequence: TGTGCCAGCAGCCACGTCGGGACGGACTACGAGCAGTACTTC.

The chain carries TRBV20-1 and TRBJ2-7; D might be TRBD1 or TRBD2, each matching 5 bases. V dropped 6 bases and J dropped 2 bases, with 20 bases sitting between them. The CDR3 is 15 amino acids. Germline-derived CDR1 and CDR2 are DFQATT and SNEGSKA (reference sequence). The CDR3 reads CSAAPLGERAYEQYF. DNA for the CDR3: TGCAGTGCCGCCCCCTTAGGGGAGAGAGCCTACGAGCAGTACTTC.

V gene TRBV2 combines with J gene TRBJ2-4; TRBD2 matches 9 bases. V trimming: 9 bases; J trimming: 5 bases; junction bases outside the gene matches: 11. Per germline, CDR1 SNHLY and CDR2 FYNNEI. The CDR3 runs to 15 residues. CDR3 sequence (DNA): TGTGCCAGTGGTAGACTAAGCGGGGGGCAAAACATTCAGTACTTC. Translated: CASGRLSGGQNIQYF.

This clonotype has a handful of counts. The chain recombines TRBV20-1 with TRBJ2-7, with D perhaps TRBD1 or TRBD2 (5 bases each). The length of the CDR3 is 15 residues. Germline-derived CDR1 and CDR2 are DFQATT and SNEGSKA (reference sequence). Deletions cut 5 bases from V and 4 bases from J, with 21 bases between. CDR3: CSAYPLGGTVYEQYF. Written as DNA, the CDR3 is TGCAGTGCTTACCCTCTTGGGGGAACCGTTTACGAGCAGTACTTC.